These 11 T cell receptor beta chains originate from one sample sequenced in a study of T cells after yellow fever vaccination. Via MiXCR, TCRdb re-called the 5' RACE reads, giving one row per CDR3 protein. The sample has 500,000 to 650,000 distinct CDR3 sequences; around 16% are singletons. The source was PBMCs, collected 4 to 6 days after the first yellow fever vaccination. The receptor set was obtained from a man in his late teens or twenties who received the YFV17D yellow fever vaccine.

The chain links TRBV7-9 to TRBJ2-5, with D perhaps matching TRBD1 (5 bases). The germline gives CDR1 SEHNR, CDR2 FQNEAQ (reference sequence). Trimming pared 5 bases from V and 2 bases from J, leaving 15 bases between. This CDR3 contains 15 residues. The CDR3, as DNA: TGTGCCAGCAGCCCGGTAGTGGGGCCACAAGAGACCCAGTACTTC. Its translation: CASSPVVGPQETQYF.

This clonotype was detected a few times. V is TRBV4-2 and J is TRBJ2-5; D remains unclear. The CDR3 extends over 13 amino acids. Deletions cut 0 bases from V and 3 bases from J, with 5 bases between. The V gene's germline CDR1 is LGHNA and CDR2 YNFKEQ. In DNA form, the CDR3 reads TGTGCCAGCAGCCAAGATACGGAAGAGACCCAGTACTTC. As protein: CASSQDTEETQYF.

This clonotype was observed a handful of times. The V call is TRBV7-8, the J call TRBJ2-3; D ambiguous. The CDR3 sequence is 13 residues long. Germline CDR1 is SGHVS and CDR2 is FQNEAQ. With 3 bases removed from V and 6 bases from J, the gap between germline ends came to 10 bases. The CDR3 is CASSFAGWDTQYF. The CDR3 DNA sequence: TGTGCCAGCAGCTTTGCCGGGTGGGATACGCAGTATTTT. Variable domain in full (rest from reference TRBV7-8 and TRBJ2-3): GAGVSQSPRYKVAKRGQDVALRCDPISGHVSLFWYQQALGQGPEFLTYFQNEAQLDKSGLPSDRFFAERPEGSVSTLKIQRTQQEDSAVYLCASSFAGWDTQYFGPGTRLTVL.

The chain joins TRBV24-1 to TRBJ2-3; 9 nucleotides match TRBD2. V lost 2 bases, J lost 7 bases, and 6 bases stayed unmatched. This CDR3 spans 15 amino acids. Germline V gives CDR1 KGHDR, CDR2 SFDVKD. The CDR3 sequence is CATSDYGGGAYTQYF. The CDR3 nucleotides read TGTGCCACCAGTGATTATGGCGGGGGGGCATATACGCAGTATTTT.

The V gene is TRBV5-1, the J gene TRBJ2-5; no firm D call. This CDR3 contains 12 residues. Germline values: CDR1 SGHRS, CDR2 YFSETQ. Between the trimmed V and J ends, which lost 2 bases and 4 bases, there was a span of 6 bases. The DNA for the CDR3 is TGCGCCAGCAGCTTATTCCCAGAGACCCAGTACTTC. Its translation: CASSLFPETQYF. The full variable domain, completed using reference TRBV5-1 and TRBJ2-5, is KAGVTQTPRYLIKTRGQQVTLSCSPISGHRSVSWYQQTPGQGLQFLFEYFSETQRNKGNFPGRFSGRQFSNSRSEMNVSTLELGDSALYLCASSLFPETQYFGPGTRLLVL.

In its sample, this clonotype was seen once. The gene calls are TRBV6-5 and TRBJ2-2; a weak D match, TRBD2 (5 bases). Per the germline V gene, CDR1 is MNHEY and CDR2 is SVGAGI. Trimming removed 0 bases at V and 6 bases at J, with 11 bases between. This CDR3 is built from 15 residues. This CDR3 reads CASSYSASHAGELFF. CDR3 in DNA: TGTGCCAGCAGTTACTCCGCTAGCCACGCCGGGGAGCTGTTTTTT.

The chain couples TRBV21-1 to TRBJ2-7; the DNA was not used to check the table's D call, TRBD1. TRBV21-1 is a pseudogene. This CDR3 region has 17 residues. Written as DNA, the CDR3 is TGTGCCAGCAGCCCCCCCAGGCGCAGAAATGTCTCGGGCGAGCAGTACGTC. Amino acids: CASSPPRRRNVSGEQYV.

This CDR3 is CAISGPYEQYF. The CDR3, as DNA: TGTGCCATTAGCGGGCCCTACGAGCAGTACTTC. The rearrangement links TRBV6-7 to TRBJ2-7, with 7 bases lining up with TRBD2. TRBV6-7 is sorted into the ORF group, with uncertain function. Trimming cost V 10 bases and J 2 bases; bases outside gene matches: 2. The CDR3 spans 11 residues.

This clonotype has a handful of counts. V and J are TRBV13 and TRBJ1-2; D may be TRBD1 (6 bases). The CDR3 has 15 residues. The germline gives CDR1 PRHDT, CDR2 FYEKMQ (reference sequence). V lost 5 bases and J 0 bases, leaving 13 bases between the germline ends. The CDR3 DNA sequence: TGTGCCAGCAGCGGAAGGGACACAGCTAACTATGGCTACACCTTC. Protein product: CASSGRDTANYGYTF.

This clonotype was counted many times. The rearrangement links TRBV6-5 to TRBJ1-2; TRBD1 matches at 11 bases. V lost 6 bases and J lost 7; bases outside the gene matches: 4. This CDR3 is built from 13 residues. CDR1 is MNHEY, CDR2 SVGAGI, per germline. CDR3 region: CASRRTGGVGYTF. The CDR3 DNA reads as TGTGCCAGCAGACGGACAGGGGGCGTTGGCTACACCTTC.

This clonotype was detected only a few times. V is TRBV7-2 and J is TRBJ1-5, with no clear D. Trimming pared 6 bases from V and 6 bases from J, leaving 15 bases between. Looked up from germline, CDR1 is SGHTA and CDR2 is FQGNSA. This CDR3 region has 14 residues. The CDR3 coding sequence is TGTGCCAGCAGTATCGGACCTCCCGGTCAGCCCCAGCATTTT. Translating it yields CASSIGPPGQPQHF.